This TCR beta chain was profiled in a study of Ad26.COV2.S vaccination and SARS-CoV-2 variants. As regards this clone: Its target is not known.

Assay: immunoSEQ multiplex PCR; the TCRdb copy retains only in-frame clones and omits some. The sample consists of approximately 400,000 clones, just over 90% of them appearing once. Findings and caveats of the study: Substantial breadth was reported for post-vaccination spike-specific CD8+ and CD4+ T cells. Similar non-spike TCR breadth was seen in vaccine and placebo recipients.

The germline gives CDR1 SGDLS, CDR2 YYNGEE. The CDR3 totals 14 residues. V shed 0 bases and J shed 3 bases, with 10 bases lying between them. This sequence was found in a human donor who had recovered from COVID-19. Source: peripheral blood, taken after recovery from COVID-19. This sequence joins TRBV9 and TRBJ2-7, with D perhaps TRBD2 (5 bases). The CDR3 nucleotides are TGTGCCAGCAGCGTAGGGGGAGCAATCTACGAGCAGTACTTC. Its translation: CASSVGGAIYEQYF.